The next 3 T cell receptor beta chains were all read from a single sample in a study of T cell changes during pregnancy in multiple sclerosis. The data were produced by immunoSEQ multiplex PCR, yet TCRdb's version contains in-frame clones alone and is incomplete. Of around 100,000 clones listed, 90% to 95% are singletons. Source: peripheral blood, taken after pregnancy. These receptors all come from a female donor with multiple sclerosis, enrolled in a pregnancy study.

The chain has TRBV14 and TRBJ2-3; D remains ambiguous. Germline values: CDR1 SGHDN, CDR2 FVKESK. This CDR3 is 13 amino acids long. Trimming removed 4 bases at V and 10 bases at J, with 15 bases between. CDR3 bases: TGTGCCAGCAGCCCCTTTGACTCGTCGCCGCAGTATTTT. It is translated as CASSPFDSSPQYF.

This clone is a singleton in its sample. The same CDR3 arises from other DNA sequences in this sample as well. The CDR3 bases are TGTGCCAGCAGTTACCTAGGGGGCGAGCAGTACTTC. This sequence encodes CASSYLGGEQYF. The gene calls are TRBV6-5 and TRBJ2-7, with D possibly being TRBD1 (6 bases). Germline V gene sequence: CDR1 MNHEY, CDR2 SVGAGI. Between the trimmed V and J ends, which lost 2 bases and 6 bases, there was a span of 8 bases. This CDR3 has 12 residues.

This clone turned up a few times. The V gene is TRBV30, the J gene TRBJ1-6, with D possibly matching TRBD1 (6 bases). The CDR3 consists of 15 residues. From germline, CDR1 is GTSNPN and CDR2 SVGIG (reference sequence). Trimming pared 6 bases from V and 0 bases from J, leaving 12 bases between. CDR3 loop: CACTGRSSYNSPLHF. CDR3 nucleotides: TGTGCCTGTACAGGGCGCAGCTCCTATAATTCACCCCTCCACTTT. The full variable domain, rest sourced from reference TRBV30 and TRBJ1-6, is SQTIHQWPATLVQPVGSPLSLECTVEGTSNPNLYWYRQAAGRGLQLLFYSVGIGQISSEVPQNLSASRPQDRQFILSSKKLLLSDSGFYLCACTGRSSYNSPLHFGNGTRLTVT.